The clone carrying this T cell receptor (beta chain) was counted once. Original processing methods: Amplification of reference gene primers provided the estimated nucleated cell counts. Only in-frame clones appear in the TCRdb table, and some are missing; sequencing was by immunoSEQ multiplex PCR. V and J calls and clone size come straight from that table; D and trimming were deduced from the DNA. Counted here are some 670,000 clones, 80% to 90% occurring once; the ten biggest clones make up 0.2% to 0.3%. This entry comes from a study of blood T cell repertoires in COVID-19. The wider study: Some COVID-19 samples were acute and others convalescent; all came from the United States, Italy and Spain. The cDNA or gDNA used as material had been derived from T cells, B-cell-depleted T cells, or PBMCs.

V dropped 5 bases and J dropped 3 bases, with 20 bases sitting between them. Germline assignment: CDR1 SGHTA and CDR2 FQGNSA. CDR3 length equals 17 residues. This chain links TRBV7-2 with TRBJ2-4; a weak D match, TRBD1 (5 bases). The receptor was isolated from a woman between 18 and 29 years old with acute or convalescent COVID-19. Sequencing was carried out using peripheral blood. CDR3 nucleotides: TGTGCCAGCAGCCAACTTAGTACAGGTTGGGGCAAAAACATTCAGTACTTC. Its translation: CASSQLSTGWGKNIQYF.